Following are 17 T cell receptor beta chains from one sample sequenced in a study of blood T cell repertoires in COVID-19. TCRdb's table, derived via immunoSEQ multiplex PCR, lists solely in-frame clones and lacks some. The profile shows 190,000 or so clones, approximately 87% of them singletons. Specimen: peripheral blood. The receptors were gathered from a man in his forties with active or convalescent COVID-19.

The chain combines TRBV4-2 with TRBJ1-3; the D is unclear. The CDR3 consists of 16 residues. Looked up from germline, CDR1 is LGHNA and CDR2 is YNFKEQ. V was clipped by 0 bases and J by 0 bases, with 9 bases between them. The CDR3: CASSQDFSSSGNTIYF. The CDR3 DNA reads as TGTGCCAGCAGCCAAGATTTTAGCTCCTCTGGAAACACCATATATTTT.

The chain joins TRBV7-9 to TRBJ2-5; D is undetermined. This CDR3 spans 13 amino acids. The V end was cut by 2 bases, the J end by 3 bases, with 7 bases between. Germline V lookup: CDR1 SEHNR, CDR2 FQNEAQ (reference sequence). The CDR3 DNA reads as TGTGCCAGCAGCTTAAACCGAGAAGAGACCCAGTACTTC. Residues: CASSLNREETQYF.

The chain uses TRBV6-5 and TRBJ2-1; 8 bases are shared with TRBD1. The germline gives CDR1 MNHEY, CDR2 SVGAGI. Trimming cost V 6 bases and J 5 bases; bases outside gene matches: 6. The CDR3 sequence is 14 residues long. The CDR3 loop reads CASSRGTGDNEQFF. CDR3 nucleotide sequence: TGTGCCAGCAGCCGAGGGACAGGAGACAATGAGCAGTTCTTC.

The chain joins TRBV30 to TRBJ2-7, with D possibly matching TRBD1 (5 bases). CDR3 size: 12 residues. Per the germline V gene, CDR1 is GTSNPN and CDR2 is SVGIG (reference sequence). The V end was cut by 1 base, the J end by 7 bases, with 11 bases between. The CDR3 sequence is CAWSARVGEQYF. The CDR3 DNA reads as TGTGCCTGGAGTGCCAGGGTGGGGGAGCAGTACTTC.

The DNA for the CDR3 is TGTGCCAGCAGCTTAGATGGGTGGCCTAGCGGGGGTTACAATGAGCAGTTCTTC. Protein product: CASSLDGWPSGGYNEQFF. This chain links TRBV11-3 with TRBJ2-1; 10 bases are shared with TRBD2. V gave up 0 bases and J gave up 4 bases; unmatched junction bases: 9. The germline gives CDR1 SGHNT, CDR2 YENEEA. This CDR3 contains 18 residues.

CDR3 in DNA: TGTGCCAGTAGTAACGGACAGGGAGTCGATTCGGATGGCTACACCTTC. Translation: CASSNGQGVDSDGYTF. This chain joins TRBV19 and TRBJ1-2; TRBD1 aligns across 8 bases. The CDR3 consists of 16 residues. The germline gives CDR1 LNHDA, CDR2 SQIVND (reference sequence). V shed 4 bases and J 6 bases; nucleotides not matched to a gene: 13. The variable domain in full, completed from reference TRBV19 and TRBJ1-2, reads DGGITQSPKYLFRKEGQNVTLSCEQNLNHDAMYWYRQDPGQGLRLIYYSQIVNDFQKGDIAEGYSVSREKKESFPLTVTSAQKNPTAFYLCASSNGQGVDSDGYTFGSGTRLTVV.

The V and J genes are TRBV13 and TRBJ1-1; 8 bases match TRBD1. V trimming: 0 bases; J trimming: 7 bases; junction bases outside the gene matches: 7. The V gene's germline CDR1 is PRHDT and CDR2 FYEKMQ (reference sequence). This CDR3 is 15 amino acids long. In DNA, the CDR3 is TGTGCCAGCAGCTTAGGAGTCAGGGGGCCTGGTGAAGCTTTCTTT. Translated: CASSLGVRGPGEAFF.

This clone was counted a single time. The V and J genes are TRBV29-1 and TRBJ1-5; a weak D match, TRBD1 (5 bases). Trimming took off 1 base at V and 15 bases at J, with 13 bases between the two ends. Looked up from germline, CDR1 is SQVTM and CDR2 is ANQGSEA. The CDR3 is 11 amino acids. The CDR3 region is CSVEVGAGRHF. The DNA for the CDR3 is TGCAGCGTTGAAGTAGGGGCAGGAAGGCATTTT.

The V gene is TRBV11-2, the J gene TRBJ2-3; 10 nucleotides align to TRBD2. J gave up 5 bases and V 6 bases, and 5 bases lay outside the gene matches. The CDR3 runs to 14 residues. Germline V CDR1 and CDR2: SGHAT, FQNNGV. DNA of the CDR3: TGTGCCAGCAGATCGAGCGGGGGGGTAGATACGCAGTATTTT. As protein: CASRSSGGVDTQYF.

The chain uses TRBV6-5 and TRBJ2-3; TRBD2 matches at 10 bases. Germline V gives CDR1 MNHEY, CDR2 SVGAGI. The CDR3 loop spans 15 amino acids. V was pared by 6 bases and J by 2 bases, with 5 bases of the junction left unmatched. The CDR3 bases are TGTGCCAGCAGCGTTAGCGGGGGGAACACAGATACGCAGTATTTT. The encoded protein is CASSVSGGNTDTQYF.

The rearrangement joins TRBV27 to TRBJ2-7; D unresolved. The CDR3 has 13 amino acids. Per the germline V gene, CDR1 is MNHEY and CDR2 is SMNVEV (reference sequence). V was shortened by 0 bases and J by 4 bases, with 7 bases between the two germline ends. The DNA for the CDR3 is TGTGCCAGCAGTTTATCACAGCAATACGAGCAGTACTTC. Translation: CASSLSQQYEQYF.

This chain connects TRBV7-3 to TRBJ2-2, with 9 bases identical to TRBD1. Germline values: CDR1 SGHTA, CDR2 FQGTGA. The CDR3 totals 15 residues. Trimming took 5 bases from V and 6 from J; bases not matched to a gene: 7. CDR3 sequence: CASSPSRQGAGELFF. DNA of the CDR3: TGTGCCAGCAGCCCATCCCGACAGGGGGCCGGGGAGCTGTTTTTT.

This clone was counted only a few times. The chain couples TRBV27 to TRBJ1-2; perhaps TRBD1 as D (6 bases). The germline gives CDR1 MNHEY, CDR2 SMNVEV (reference sequence). V gave up 4 bases and J gave up 2 bases, with 14 bases separating them. This CDR3 has 15 residues. The CDR3 protein is CASSSPTGVNYGYTF. The CDR3 DNA is TGTGCCAGCAGTTCCCCGACAGGCGTCAACTATGGCTACACCTTC.

The chain couples TRBV6-5 to TRBJ1-2; D remains ambiguous. CDR1 and CDR2 from the germline V gene are MNHEY and SVGAGI. V was shortened by 6 bases and J by 6 bases, with 17 bases between the two germline ends. This CDR3 has 14 amino acids. This CDR3 is CASSRGGPGDGYTF. CDR3 sequence (DNA): TGTGCCAGCAGCCGTGGAGGGCCCGGAGATGGCTACACCTTC.

The V call is TRBV24-1, the J call TRBJ2-1, with D unclear. This CDR3 is 17 amino acids long. From germline, CDR1 is KGHDR and CDR2 SFDVKD. Trimming shortened V by 3 bases and J by 0 bases, and 14 bases separated the two germline ends. CDR3 bases: TGTGCCACCAGTGATCCACCGTCTCTTAGCTCCTACAATGAGCAGTTCTTC. It encodes CATSDPPSLSSYNEQFF.

This clone was counted once. The genes are TRBV3-1 (or the pseudogene TRBV3-2) and TRBJ1-1; the D is unclear. Trimming cost V 4 bases and J 4 bases, with 13 bases left between them. Germline lookup yields CDR1 LGHDT and CDR2 YNNKEL (reference sequence). The CDR3 sequence is 14 residues long. CDR3 sequence: CASSPGLLGTEAFF. CDR3 in DNA: TGTGCCAGCAGCCCAGGCTTGTTAGGCACTGAAGCTTTCTTT.

The CDR3 coding sequence is TGTGCCAGCAGTTACTTGAGGGGGGGGAACACTGAAGCTTTCTTT. Translated, it gives CASSYLRGGNTEAFF. V gene TRBV6-5 combines with J gene TRBJ1-1; D is perhaps TRBD1 (6 bases). The germline V gene has CDR1 MNHEY and CDR2 SVGAGI. V lost 1 base to trimming and J lost 1 base, with 10 bases between them. The CDR3 is 15 amino acids.